This TCR beta chain is drawn from a study of blood T cell repertoires in COVID-19. As for the study in general: The United States, Italy and Spain supplied acute and convalescent COVID-19 samples. Nucleic acid was either cDNA or gDNA, and it came from T cells, B-cell-depleted T cells, or PBMCs.

V dropped 6 bases and J dropped 2 bases, with 9 bases sitting between them. CDR3 size: 13 residues. Per germline, CDR1 LNHDA and CDR2 SQIVND (reference sequence). Per the original data handling: For nucleated cells, counts were estimated from reference gene primer amplification. Assay: immunoSEQ multiplex PCR; the TCRdb copy retains only in-frame clones and omits some. D and trimming come from the DNA, and the V and J calls and clone size come from that table. The profile shows approximately 30,000 clones, around 92% of them singletons. Sequencing was performed on peripheral blood. V usage is TRBV19 and J usage is TRBJ2-3; D remains ambiguous. This TCR was recovered from a woman aged 40 to 49 with active or convalescent COVID-19. In DNA form, the CDR3 reads TGTGCCAGTAGCTATACTCTCACAGATACGCAGTATTTT. This encodes CASSYTLTDTQYF. The full variable domain, in which reference TRBV19 and TRBJ2-3 provide the parts outside the CDR3, is DGGITQSPKYLFRKEGQNVTLSCEQNLNHDAMYWYRQDPGQGLRLIYYSQIVNDFQKGDIAEGYSVSREKKESFPLTVTSAQKNPTAFYLCASSYTLTDTQYFGPGTRLTVL.